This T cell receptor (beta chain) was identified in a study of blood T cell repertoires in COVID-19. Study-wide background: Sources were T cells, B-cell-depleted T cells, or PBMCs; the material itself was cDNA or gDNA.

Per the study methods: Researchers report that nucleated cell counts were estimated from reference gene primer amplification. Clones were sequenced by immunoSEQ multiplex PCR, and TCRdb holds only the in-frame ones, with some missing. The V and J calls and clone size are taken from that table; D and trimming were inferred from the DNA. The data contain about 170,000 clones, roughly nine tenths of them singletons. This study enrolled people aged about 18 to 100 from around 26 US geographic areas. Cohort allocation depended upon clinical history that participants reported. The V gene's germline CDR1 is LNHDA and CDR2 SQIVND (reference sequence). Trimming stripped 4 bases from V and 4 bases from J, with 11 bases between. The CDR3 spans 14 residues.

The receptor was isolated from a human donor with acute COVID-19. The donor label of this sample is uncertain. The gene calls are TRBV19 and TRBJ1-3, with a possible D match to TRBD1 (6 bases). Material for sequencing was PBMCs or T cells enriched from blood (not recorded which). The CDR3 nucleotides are TGTGCCAGTAGTACACAGGGAACCGGAAACACCATATATTTT. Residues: CASSTQGTGNTIYF.